The TCR beta chain described here comes from a study of cytomegalovirus exposure and HLA in healthy donors (dated by TCRdb to about 2017). About the full investigation: In an earlier analysis of approximately 640 of the donors, under 300 Gb of sequence data and 117 million unique TCR beta sequences from about 180 million T cells were reported. Of the approximately 400 genotyped donors, 81% fell in the genetic ancestry cluster associated with self-reported Caucasian donors. The study aimed to test whether cataloging public T cell receptors could reveal signatures of past pathogen exposure. In an earlier analysis of a few hundred of the donors, high-throughput TCR beta sequencing was used to judge whether each TCR beta V gene segment behaved as functional or pseudogenic. An early release covering more than 500 HLA-typed donors comprised 300 to 350 gigabases of sequencing data and about 90 million unique TCR sequences. Along with the roughly 610-subject first cohort, a separate validation cohort of over a hundred different subjects was used. In the later analysis, no new phenotypic data were used to find candidate immune exposures; instead, reliance was placed on TCR beta sequences and their occurrence across donors. To study patterns of TCR occurrence, a later analysis re-analyzed previously published TCR beta repertoires from 650 to 750 donors and added high-resolution HLA genotyping. Five DR-DQ haplotypes were handled as single units for association and clustering, since linkage in the cohort was strong. To predict cytomegalovirus infection status, the study brought together high-throughput TCR immunosequencing, statistical association of individual TCRs with disease status, and machine learning. Donor age, sex, ethnicity and CMV serostatus were compiled alongside the repertoire data. Genome-wide SNP genotypes for about three fifths of the roughly 700 donors were used in a later genetic analysis, which treated that subset as a discovery cohort. All discovery cohort repertoires had been generated using a single sequencing platform. Among about 360 genotyped donors of the cohort, an average of about 240,000 unique TCR beta nucleotide sequences were sequenced per donor, around 20% of them non-productive. Typing coverage differed by locus: A, B, C, DRB1 and DQB1 were typed in roughly 629-640 donors, DQA1 in about 510, DPA1 in around 600, and DPB1 in around 440. HLA typing covered class I and class II loci at four-digit resolution. The study used immunosequencing to profile the T cell repertoires of several hundred subjects and linked those repertoires to cytomegalovirus serostatus.

Overall study outcomes, separate from this receptor: The study listed approximately 150 TCR beta chains as associated with cytomegalovirus. Compared with the approximately 600-donor mean, donors in an Asian-associated ancestry cluster had fewer N-insertions in productive TCRs, according to a later genetic analysis. In an earlier analysis of some 550 of the donors, most TCR beta V segments were observed in productive rearrangements about 90% or about 30% of the time, broadly matching IMGT annotations. A further reported finding was that TCR beta sequences accurately predicted the HLA-A and HLA-B alleles for most subjects in the first cohort. While some public TCRs were present in many individuals, most TCR sequences turned up only very rarely across donors. Assigning TCR associations to individual alleles was difficult when HLA alleles, especially DR and DQ, strongly co-occurred. In this cohort, only TCR beta chains were sequenced, and detectable features were limited by the absence of alpha or paired-chain data. For the cohort, immune exposure information was limited to CMV serostatus. According to a later analysis, parvovirus B19, influenza, CMV and Epstein-Barr virus appeared linked to several top co-occurrence clusters. A group of highly shared sequence variants was considered likely to be a technical artifact of the sequencing pipeline. The authors suggested that the approach could potentially be generalized to other disease states and immunological phenotypes. In a later analysis, TCR association rates were found to vary across HLA loci, with the most associated TCRs seen for DRB1 alleles and the fewest for HLA-C alleles. Specific HLA alleles were associated with roughly 16,000 TCR beta sequences at a false discovery rate of 0.05 in a later analysis. The presence/absence analyses assumed that sequencing depth was roughly uniform across donors, and that assumption may not be true. A later analysis found that HLA-associated TCR beta chains were more clonally expanded and had lower generation probabilities than equally common non-associated chains. In vitro tests confirmed that three of the cytomegalovirus-associated TCR beta chains recognize cytomegalovirus antigens. An association between a missense DCLRE1C variant and V-gene and J-gene trimming of TCR beta chains was found in a later genetic analysis and replicated in an independent cohort. Some IMGT-functional V segments, including TRBV6-2 and TRBV6-3, could not be told apart with the 87-base-pair reads, so those segments were excluded. The classifier was reported to diagnose cytomegalovirus status with high specificity and sensitivity in both the original and validation cohorts. Linkage disequilibrium might explain the correlated functional status among segregating V segments, but an unknown experimental factor could not be excluded. According to a later analysis, most CMV-associated TCR beta chains appeared to be HLA-restricted, and the HLA associations seemed to be driven largely by CMV exposure. HLA typing was unavailable for some donors at each locus, so association tests used only the typed subset. Around 16 rarely observed V segments, including chromosome 9 orphons, were excluded from the earlier analysis of some 590 of the donors because counts were too low.

V was cut back by 2 bases and J by 5 bases, leaving a gap of 26 bases between them. The CDR3 has 18 amino acids, counting the end cysteine and phenylalanine. The only DNA kept is the CDR3, 54 bases in frame from the first base. CDR1 and CDR2 are drawn from the germline V gene: SGHRS, YFSETQ. The cohort was made up of around 720 healthy bone marrow donors. All cohort members were sampled while nominally healthy, although unrecorded immune exposures were likely present. The donor was CMV seropositive and belonged to the group of about 290 seropositive cohort members. Each donor provided a peripheral blood sample, and peripheral blood mononuclear cells were used for TCR beta sequencing. Genomic DNA was extracted from the blood cell samples with the Qiagen DNeasy Blood Extraction Kit. About this clone itself: The target of this receptor is not known. Base qualities are missing; no much larger clone stands one base away.

Library generation was performed with the immunoSEQ multiplex PCR assay. For the multiplex PCR, a mixture combining 60 forward primers for TCR Vbeta segments and 13 reverse primers for TCR Jbeta segments was used. The CDR3 region of rearranged TCR beta genes was amplified from genomic DNA with a multiplex PCR assay. The Illumina HiSeq System was used to sequence the amplified TCR beta libraries as 87-base-pair reads. The authors processed their data as follows. A later analysis counted tens of millions of unique TCR beta chains across the roughly 700 repertoires, and roughly 9.9 million of these chains were shared by at least two donors. To remove PCR and sequencing errors, raw reads were error-corrected and collapsed into unique sequences using a nearest-neighbor algorithm that merged closely related sequences. V, D and J gene segments were assigned by aligning CDR3 sequences to IMGT reference sequences. For a sequence to be retained, a match of at least six nucleotides to both a V gene segment and a J gene segment was required. A rearrangement was called productive if the CDR3 had no stop codons and remained in frame with V and J, and every other rearrangement was called non-productive. CDR3 was defined by IMGT convention, running from the second conserved V-encoded cysteine to the conserved J-encoded phenylalanine. The earlier analysis of about 570 of the donors excluded any sequence lacking an unambiguous match to a single V gene segment. In an earlier analysis of 587 of the donors, a V segment was called functional when productive rearrangements were above 56.7%, and segregating when the standard deviation between donors exceeded 5%. A statistical classification framework was developed to diagnose cytomegalovirus status using the catalog of TCR beta chain sequences. V and J gene assignment, in a later analysis, came from comparing TCR nucleotide sequences with IMGT/GENE-DB human TR gene sequences. A later analysis assigned CDR3 sequences and most-parsimonious VDJ recombination scenarios with the TCRdist pipeline. In a later analysis, every TCR beta chain was defined by the combination of its CDR3 amino acid sequence and its V-gene family, and reads without a unique V-gene family were dropped. A later analysis removed nearly 600 highly shared, low-generation-probability nucleotide sequences to deal with suspected cross-contamination and a sequencing artifact. For each public chain, a later analysis derived a clonal expansion index from normalized ranks of inferred template counts within each repertoire. In a later analysis, generation probabilities were computed using a VDJ recombination model fitted to out-of-frame rearrangements, and the results were checked against IGoR. In a later analysis, hypergeometric tests were used to score TCR-TCR, TCR-HLA and TCR-CMV co-occurrence, with a repertoire-size bias correction applied to TCR pairs. To estimate false discovery rates, a later analysis permuted the HLA or CMV assignments 20 times. In a later analysis, co-occurring TCRs were grouped with DBSCAN, and TCRdist sequence similarity was added when clustering was performed within HLA-allele-positive subsets. Repertoires with fewer than 30,000 or more than 120,000 public chains, plus five repertoires with anomalous nucleotide sharing, were excluded from co-occurrence clustering. Here the immuneACCESS table is served through TCRdb, limited to in-frame sequences with V and J called. Missing clones are a known gap in these copies; in checked studies unresolved V genes cover under half, and the rest lacks a known reason. V and J calls and clone size are copied from that table; D and trimming were computed from the DNA. The sample includes about 120,000 clones, with under 80% observed a single time. Around 30% of the sample is held by the ten biggest clonotypes.

Sequencing used PBMCs. This sequence uses TRBV5-1 and TRBJ2-7; a tentative D match to TRBD2 spans 6 bases. The TCR comes from a man in his 60s in good health and CMV-seropositive. The DNA sequence is as follows: TGCGCCAGCAGCTTCCCAACCCCGGGACTCCAAGGGCGGGACGAGCAGTACTTC. Its protein reads: CASSFPTPGLQGRDEQYF.